One T cell receptor (beta chain) is described in this entry. CDR1 is GTSNPN and CDR2 is SVGIG in the germline V gene (reference sequence). Trimming took 8 bases from V and 1 from J, leaving 13 bases between them. The CDR3 sequence is 13 residues long. The data were produced by immunoSEQ multiplex PCR, yet TCRdb's version contains in-frame clones alone and is incomplete. The sample lists approximately 140,000 clones, about 84% occurring once. The data stem from a study of blood T cell repertoires in COVID-19. Overall study: There were acute and convalescent COVID-19 samples, and they came from the United States, Italy and Spain.

The chain employs TRBV30 and TRBJ2-3; possible D gene TRBD2, 5 bases. Sequenced material: peripheral blood. The clonotype originates from a human donor in a cohort sampled during active COVID-19. The CDR3: CARGLQGTDTQYF. Here the CDR3 DNA reads TGTGCCCGAGGACTTCAAGGCACAGATACGCAGTATTTT.